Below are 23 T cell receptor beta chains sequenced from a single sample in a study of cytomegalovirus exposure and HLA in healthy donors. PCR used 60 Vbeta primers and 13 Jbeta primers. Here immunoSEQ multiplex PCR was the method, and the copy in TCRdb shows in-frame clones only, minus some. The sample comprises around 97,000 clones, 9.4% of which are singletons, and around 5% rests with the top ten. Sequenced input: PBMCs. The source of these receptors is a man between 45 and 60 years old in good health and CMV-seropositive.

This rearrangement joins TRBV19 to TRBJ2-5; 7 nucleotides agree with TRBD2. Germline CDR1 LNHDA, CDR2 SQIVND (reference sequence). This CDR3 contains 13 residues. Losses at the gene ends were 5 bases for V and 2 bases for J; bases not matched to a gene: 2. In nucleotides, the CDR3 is TGTGCCAGTAGTGGGACTATTCAAGAGACCCAGTACTTC. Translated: CASSGTIQETQYF. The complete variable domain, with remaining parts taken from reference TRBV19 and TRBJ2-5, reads DGGITQSPKYLFRKEGQNVTLSCEQNLNHDAMYWYRQDPGQGLRLIYYSQIVNDFQKGDIAEGYSVSREKKESFPLTVTSAQKNPTAFYLCASSGTIQETQYFGPGTRLLVL.

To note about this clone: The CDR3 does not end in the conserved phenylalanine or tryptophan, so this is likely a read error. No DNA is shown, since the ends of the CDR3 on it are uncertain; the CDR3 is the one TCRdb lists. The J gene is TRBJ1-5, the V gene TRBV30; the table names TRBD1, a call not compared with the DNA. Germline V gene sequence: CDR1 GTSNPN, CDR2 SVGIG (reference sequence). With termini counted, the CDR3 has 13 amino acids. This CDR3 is CAWSQDSNQPKHL.

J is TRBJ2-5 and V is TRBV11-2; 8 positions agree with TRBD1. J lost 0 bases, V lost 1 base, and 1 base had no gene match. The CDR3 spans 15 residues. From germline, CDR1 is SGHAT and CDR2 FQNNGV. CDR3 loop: CASSLGDRYQETQYF. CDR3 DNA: TGTGCCAGCAGCTTAGGGGACAGGTACCAAGAGACCCAGTACTTC.

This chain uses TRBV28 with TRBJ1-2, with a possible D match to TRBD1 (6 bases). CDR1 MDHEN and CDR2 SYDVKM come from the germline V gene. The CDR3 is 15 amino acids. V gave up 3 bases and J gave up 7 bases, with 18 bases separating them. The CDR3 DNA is TGTGCCAGCAGTTTCCTGTTCCGACAAGGGGGTGGCTACACCTTC. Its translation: CASSFLFRQGGGYTF.

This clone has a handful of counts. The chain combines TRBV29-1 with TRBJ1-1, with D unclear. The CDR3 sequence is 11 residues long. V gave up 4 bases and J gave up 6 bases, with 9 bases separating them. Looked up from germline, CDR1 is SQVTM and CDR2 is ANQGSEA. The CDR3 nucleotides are TGCAGCGTTGTGGGGAGCGCTGAAGCTTTCTTT. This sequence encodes CSVVGSAEAFF.

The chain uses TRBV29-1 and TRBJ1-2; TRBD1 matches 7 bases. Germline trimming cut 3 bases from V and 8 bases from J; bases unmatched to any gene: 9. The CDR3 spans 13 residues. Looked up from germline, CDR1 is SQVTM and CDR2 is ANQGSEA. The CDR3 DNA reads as TGCAGCGTTGATACAGGGGCGCCTGACGGCTACACCTTC. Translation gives CSVDTGAPDGYTF. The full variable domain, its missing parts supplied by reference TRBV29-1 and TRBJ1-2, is SAVISQKPSRDICQRGTSLTIQCQVDSQVTMMFWYRQQPGQSLTLIATANQGSEATYESGFVIDKFPISRPNLTFSTLTVSNMSPEDSSIYLCSVDTGAPDGYTFGSGTRLTVV.

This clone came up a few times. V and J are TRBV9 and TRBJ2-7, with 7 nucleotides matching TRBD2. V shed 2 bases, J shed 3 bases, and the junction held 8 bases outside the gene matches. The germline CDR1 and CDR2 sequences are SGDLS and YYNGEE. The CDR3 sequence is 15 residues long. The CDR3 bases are TGTGCCAGCAGCGTGGGGGGGGTTGGGATCTACGAGCAGTACTTC. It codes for CASSVGGVGIYEQYF.

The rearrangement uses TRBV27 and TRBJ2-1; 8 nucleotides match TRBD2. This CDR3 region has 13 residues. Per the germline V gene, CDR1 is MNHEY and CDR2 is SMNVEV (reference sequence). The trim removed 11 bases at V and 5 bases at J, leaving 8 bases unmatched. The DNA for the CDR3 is TGTGCCGCAGGTGGGACTAGGGACAATGAGCAGTTCTTC. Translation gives CAAGGTRDNEQFF.

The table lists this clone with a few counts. Written as DNA, the CDR3 is TGTGCCAGCAGCTTCACTGGAGGGGATACGCAGTATTTT. As protein: CASSFTGGDTQYF. This sequence joins TRBV7-3 and TRBJ2-3; a weak D match, TRBD2 (6 bases). Germline V gives CDR1 SGHTA, CDR2 FQGTGA. V lost 3 bases and J lost 6, with 10 bases in between. The CDR3 length is 13 residues.

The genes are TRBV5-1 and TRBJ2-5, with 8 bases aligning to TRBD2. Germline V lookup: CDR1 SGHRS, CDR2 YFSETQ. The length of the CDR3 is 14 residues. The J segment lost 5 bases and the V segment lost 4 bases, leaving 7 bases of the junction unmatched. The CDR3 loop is CASSDGRAGETQYF. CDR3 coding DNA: TGCGCCAGCAGCGACGGGAGGGCCGGGGAGACCCAGTACTTC. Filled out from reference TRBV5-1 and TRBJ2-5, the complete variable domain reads KAGVTQTPRYLIKTRGQQVTLSCSPISGHRSVSWYQQTPGQGLQFLFEYFSETQRNKGNFPGRFSGRQFSNSRSEMNVSTLELGDSALYLCASSDGRAGETQYFGPGTRLLVL.

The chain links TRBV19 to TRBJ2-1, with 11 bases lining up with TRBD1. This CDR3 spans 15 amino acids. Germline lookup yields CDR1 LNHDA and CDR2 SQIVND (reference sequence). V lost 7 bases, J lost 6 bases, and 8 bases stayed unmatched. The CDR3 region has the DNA TGTGCCAGTAAGGCCGGGACAGGGGGTTTCAATGAGCAGTTCTTC. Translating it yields CASKAGTGGFNEQFF.

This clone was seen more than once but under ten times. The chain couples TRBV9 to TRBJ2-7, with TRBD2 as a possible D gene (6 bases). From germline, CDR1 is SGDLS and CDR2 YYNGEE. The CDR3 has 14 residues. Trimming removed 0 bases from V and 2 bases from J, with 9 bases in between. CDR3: CASSVAGRTYEQYF. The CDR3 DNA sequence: TGTGCCAGCAGCGTAGCAGGGAGGACCTACGAGCAGTACTTC.

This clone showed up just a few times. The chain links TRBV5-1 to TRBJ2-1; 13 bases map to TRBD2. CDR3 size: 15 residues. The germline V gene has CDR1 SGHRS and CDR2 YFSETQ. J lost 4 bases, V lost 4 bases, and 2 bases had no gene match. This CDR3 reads CASSVGLAGYNEQFF. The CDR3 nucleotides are TGCGCCAGCAGCGTGGGACTAGCGGGGTACAATGAGCAGTTCTTC.

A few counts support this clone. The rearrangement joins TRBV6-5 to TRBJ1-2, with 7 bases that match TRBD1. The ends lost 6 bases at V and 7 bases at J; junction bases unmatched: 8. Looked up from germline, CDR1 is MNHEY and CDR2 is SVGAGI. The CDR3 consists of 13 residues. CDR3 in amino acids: CASRTTGTSGYTF. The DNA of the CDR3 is TGTGCCAGCAGAACGACAGGGACTTCTGGCTACACCTTC.

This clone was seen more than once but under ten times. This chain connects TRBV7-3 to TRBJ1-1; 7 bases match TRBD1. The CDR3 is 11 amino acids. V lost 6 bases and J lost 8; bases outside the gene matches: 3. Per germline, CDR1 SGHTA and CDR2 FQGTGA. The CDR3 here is CASRAGQEAFF. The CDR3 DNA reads TGTGCCAGCAGGGCGGGACAGGAAGCTTTCTTT.

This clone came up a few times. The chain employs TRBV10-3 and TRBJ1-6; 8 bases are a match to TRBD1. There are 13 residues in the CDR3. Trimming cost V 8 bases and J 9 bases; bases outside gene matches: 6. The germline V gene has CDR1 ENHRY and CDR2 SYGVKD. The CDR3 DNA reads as TGTGCCATCGGACAGGGCCTTAGTTCACCCCTCCACTTT. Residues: CAIGQGLSSPLHF.

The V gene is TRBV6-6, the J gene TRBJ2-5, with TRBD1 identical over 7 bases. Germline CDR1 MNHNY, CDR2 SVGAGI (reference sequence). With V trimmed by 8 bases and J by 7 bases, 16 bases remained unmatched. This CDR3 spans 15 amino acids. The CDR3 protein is CASGSGTEEIGTQYF. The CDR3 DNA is TGTGCCAGCGGGTCGGGGACAGAGGAGATCGGGACCCAGTACTTC.

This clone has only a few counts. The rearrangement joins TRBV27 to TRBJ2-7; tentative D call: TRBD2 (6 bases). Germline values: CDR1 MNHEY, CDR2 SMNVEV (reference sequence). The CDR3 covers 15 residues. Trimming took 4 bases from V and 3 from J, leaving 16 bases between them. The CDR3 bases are TGTGCCAGCAGTTCCGTAGGAGGGCTCCTCTACGAGCAGTACTTC. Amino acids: CASSSVGGLLYEQYF.

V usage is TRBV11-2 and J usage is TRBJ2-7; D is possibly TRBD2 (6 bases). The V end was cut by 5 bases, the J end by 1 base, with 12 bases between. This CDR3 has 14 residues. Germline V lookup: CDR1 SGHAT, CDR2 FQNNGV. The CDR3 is CASSGIADSYEQYF. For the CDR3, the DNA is TGTGCCAGCAGCGGTATAGCGGATTCCTACGAGCAGTACTTC.

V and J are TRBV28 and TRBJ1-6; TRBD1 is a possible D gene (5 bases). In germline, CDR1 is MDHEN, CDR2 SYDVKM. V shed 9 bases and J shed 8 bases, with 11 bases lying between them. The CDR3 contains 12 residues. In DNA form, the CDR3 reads TGTGCCAGTTCCCGGACATATTCACCCCTCCACTTT. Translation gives CASSRTYSPLHF.

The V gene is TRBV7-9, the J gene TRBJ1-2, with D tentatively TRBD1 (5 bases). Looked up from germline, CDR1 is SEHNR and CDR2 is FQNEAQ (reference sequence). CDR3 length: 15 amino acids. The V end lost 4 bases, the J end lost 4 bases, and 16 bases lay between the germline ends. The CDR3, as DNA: TGTGCCAGCAGCTCATGGGGCCAGGGAAGCTATGGCTACACCTTC. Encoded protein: CASSSWGQGSYGYTF.

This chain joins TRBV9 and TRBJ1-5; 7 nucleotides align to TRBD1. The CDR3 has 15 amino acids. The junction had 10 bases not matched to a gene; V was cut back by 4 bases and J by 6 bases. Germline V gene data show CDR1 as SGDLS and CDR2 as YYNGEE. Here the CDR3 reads CASSTTGTDSQPQHF. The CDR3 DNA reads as TGTGCCAGCAGCACAACTGGGACAGACTCTCAGCCCCAGCATTTT.

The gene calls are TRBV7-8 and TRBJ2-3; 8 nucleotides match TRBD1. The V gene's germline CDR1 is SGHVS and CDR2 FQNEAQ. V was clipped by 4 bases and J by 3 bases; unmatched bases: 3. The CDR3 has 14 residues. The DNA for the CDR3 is TGTGCCAGCAGCTACCGACAGGGGACAGATACGCAGTATTTT. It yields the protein CASSYRQGTDTQYF.